The 12 T cell receptor beta chains listed next were all sequenced from one sample in a study of somatic mutations in cytotoxic T cells in rheumatoid arthritis. Measured with immunoSEQ multiplex PCR; TCRdb has only the in-frame clones, and not every one. The data show about 26,000 clones, with around 80% seen just once and roughly 4.9% held by the top ten. Sequenced: CD8+ T cells sorted from blood. These receptors all come from a man aged 50 or older in good health.

The CDR3 region is CASSLYTGELFF. The CDR3 DNA reads as TGTGCCAGCAGCCTTTACACCGGGGAGCTGTTTTTT. V is TRBV25-1 and J is TRBJ2-2, with D hard to call. The CDR3 length is 12 residues. V shed 6 bases and J shed 3 bases, with 5 bases lying between them. Germline-derived CDR1 and CDR2 are MGHDK and SYGVNS.

The rearrangement uses TRBV5-1 and TRBJ2-1; TRBD1 is a possible D gene (5 bases). The CDR3 is made up of 15 amino acids. Germline CDR1 and CDR2: SGHRS and YFSETQ. V lost 0 bases and J lost 8, with 15 bases in between. The CDR3 bases are TGCGCCAGCAGCTTGGATTTCAGGGTTGGTGATGAGCAGTTCTTC. It specifies CASSLDFRVGDEQFF.

The chain couples TRBV12-1 to TRBJ2-7; the table calls TRBD2, which could not be checked here. TRBV12-1 is annotated as a pseudogene. The CDR3 has 17 amino acids. The CDR3 spells CASSLRLAGGPNYEQYF. The CDR3 nucleotides read TGTGCCAGCAGCCTCCGACTAGCGGGAGGGCCAAACTACGAGCAGTACTTC.

The chain combines TRBV4-1 with TRBJ1-1; unclear D gene. CDR1 is MGHRA and CDR2 is YSYEKL in the germline V gene. V lost 0 bases, J lost 0 bases, and 5 bases lay in between. The CDR3 length is 14 residues. For the CDR3, the DNA is TGCGCCAGCAGCCAAGAGGGCCTGAACACTGAAGCTTTCTTT. Its translation: CASSQEGLNTEAFF.

V gene TRBV13 combines with J gene TRBJ2-7, with D perhaps TRBD2 (6 bases). Germline V lookup: CDR1 PRHDT, CDR2 FYEKMQ (reference sequence). The CDR3 has 14 amino acids. Trimming cost V 3 bases and J 4 bases, with 13 bases left between them. The CDR3 reads CASSLGGRTYEQYF. The CDR3 DNA sequence: TGTGCCAGCAGCTTGGGGGGACGGACGTACGAGCAGTACTTC.

This chain joins TRBV28 and TRBJ2-7, with TRBD2 matching over 15 bases. This CDR3 has 13 residues. CDR1 is MDHEN, CDR2 SYDVKM, per germline. Trimming took 6 bases from V and 12 from J; bases not matched to a gene: 6. CDR3 nucleotide sequence: TGTGCCAGCAGGGGACTAGCGGGAGGACCGCCGTACTTC. Amino acid sequence: CASRGLAGGPPYF.

V gene TRBV5-4 combines with J gene TRBJ2-7; D is perhaps TRBD2 (6 bases). CDR1 SGHNT and CDR2 YYREEE come from the germline V gene (reference sequence). There are 14 residues in the CDR3. Trimming stripped 5 bases from V and 5 bases from J, with 17 bases between. Here the CDR3 DNA reads TGTGCCAGCAGGGAAACCGGAGGGCCCCACGAGCAGTACTTC. It encodes CASRETGGPHEQYF.

The chain couples TRBV5-5 to TRBJ1-1, with TRBD1 as a possible D gene (6 bases). Trimming pared 4 bases from V and 4 bases from J, leaving 14 bases between. The germline gives CDR1 SGHKS, CDR2 YYEKEE (reference sequence). The length of the CDR3 is 14 residues. CDR3 region: CASSATGLRTEAFF. CDR3 bases: TGTGCCAGCAGCGCTACAGGGTTACGCACTGAAGCTTTCTTT.

V usage is TRBV5-6 and J usage is TRBJ2-1, with 10 bases identical to TRBD2. This CDR3 spans 13 amino acids. Germline CDR1 SGHDT, CDR2 YYEEEE. V lost 3 bases and J lost 10; bases outside the gene matches: 4. The CDR3 loop is CASSSTSGAEQFF. DNA of the CDR3: TGTGCCAGCAGCTCTACTAGCGGGGCCGAGCAGTTCTTC.

In its sample, this clone was seen once. CDR3 nucleotides: TGTGCCACCAGCAGAGATCGAGCGGGAGGTAACGGGGAGCTGTTTTTT. Translated: CATSRDRAGGNGELFF. This rearrangement joins TRBV15 to TRBJ2-2, with 9 bases aligning to TRBD2. The CDR3 extends over 16 amino acids. Germline V gives CDR1 LNHNV, CDR2 YYDKDF (reference sequence). V was clipped by 0 bases and J by 7 bases; unmatched bases: 6.

The chain employs TRBV2 and TRBJ2-1; D assignment may be TRBD1 or TRBD2 (5 bases each). Deletions cut 9 bases from V and 3 bases from J, with 15 bases between. Germline CDR1 and CDR2: SNHLY and FYNNEI. The CDR3 runs to 14 residues. CDR3 DNA sequence: TGTGCCAGAGAGGGGAGACCAAACTACAATGAGCAGTTCTTC. This translates into CAREGRPNYNEQFF.

J is TRBJ1-2 and V is TRBV5-5; D gene ambiguous. Germline CDR1 reads SGHKS; CDR2 reads YYEKEE (reference sequence). Trimming took 0 bases from V and 4 from J, leaving 13 bases between them. The CDR3 sequence is 15 residues long. CDR3 amino acids: CASSLESGTLYGYTF. CDR3 nucleotide sequence: TGTGCCAGCAGCTTGGAGTCGGGCACCCTCTATGGCTACACCTTC.